This T cell receptor (beta chain) originates from a study of memory CD4+ T cells and cytomegalovirus serostatus. Study outcomes and limitations: Each of 65 to 75 CMV-associated TCRbeta sequences occurred in one to five individuals. The CMV-associated TCR signature appears largely within the CD4+ memory repertoire. CMV serostatus prediction reached median AUC around 0.94, or 0.89 with US-trained model.

On this clone itself: The antigen remains unidentified.

Assay: immunoSEQ multiplex PCR; the TCRdb copy retains only in-frame clones and omits some. The repertoire holds tens of thousands of clones, with roughly three quarters as singletons. Single viable CD3+CD4+CD8-CD45RO+ cells were sorted as the memory CD4+ T cells. This receptor was taken from an adult in good health and CMV-seronegative. Sequences were obtained from memory CD4+ T cells from blood.

As DNA, the CDR3 is TGTGCTCGGTCACAGGGTAACACCGGGGAGCTGTTTTTT. Its translation is CARSQGNTGELFF. The chain combines TRBV7-9 with TRBJ2-2; maybe TRBD1 (6 bases). The germline V gene encodes CDR1 SEHNR and CDR2 FQNEAQ (reference sequence). The CDR3 is made up of 13 amino acids.